This T cell receptor beta chain was identified during a study of naive and memory T cell subsets. Overall study findings and caveats: This RNA-based method may be sensitive to activation-related transcript changes.

A UMI-containing oligonucleotide was joined by 3' ligation to the TCR cDNA template. Reverse transcription used DNase-treated unsorted total RNA, aiming for about 1 to 1000 ng. The germline V gene encodes CDR1 MNHEY and CDR2 SVGEGT. V lost 5 bases, J lost 3 bases, and 8 bases lay in between. The CDR3 is 13 residues long. This clonotype was found many times. What it recognizes is unknown. Ligated cDNA underwent four rounds of PCR with nested alpha and beta constant region primers and SP2. Blood and skin TCR RNA was reverse transcribed with alpha and beta constant primers. TCRdb passed the 5' RACE reads through MiXCR, listing each CDR3 protein once. Of tens of thousands of distinct CDR3 sequences in the sample, under 10% are singletons; the top ten hold approximately 9.7%.

This chain links TRBV6-2 or TRBV6-3 with TRBJ1-5; D remains ambiguous. The sequence was collected from a female donor in good health. The CDR3, as DNA: TGTGCCAGCAGTCTACGACCCAATCAGCCCCAGCATTTT. Residues: CASSLRPNQPQHF.